This T cell receptor beta chain is from a study of T cell clones after liver transplantation. Study summary: Samples came pre-transplant, pre-randomization before withdrawal, and post-randomization after withdrawal ended.

Assay used: immunoSEQ multiplex PCR; TCRdb lists only in-frame clones, some missing. Here the sample spans some 80,000 clones, around four fifths being singletons. Worth noting for this clone: An end of the junction differs from the germline gene, which may be a read error.

Sequencing used CD4+ T cells from blood, obtained 48 to 50 months after liver transplant. This TCR was sampled from a human patient who received a liver transplant. The T cells may partly be graft donor cells.

The CDR3 bases are TGTGCCAGCTCATCCCTCGACAGCGGGAGTCTGGTCTTC. It is translated as CASSSLDSGSLVF. The chain has TRBV18 and TRBJ2-7; 8 bases are shared with TRBD2. The length of the CDR3 is 13 residues. CDR1 KGHSH and CDR2 LQKENI come from the germline V gene.